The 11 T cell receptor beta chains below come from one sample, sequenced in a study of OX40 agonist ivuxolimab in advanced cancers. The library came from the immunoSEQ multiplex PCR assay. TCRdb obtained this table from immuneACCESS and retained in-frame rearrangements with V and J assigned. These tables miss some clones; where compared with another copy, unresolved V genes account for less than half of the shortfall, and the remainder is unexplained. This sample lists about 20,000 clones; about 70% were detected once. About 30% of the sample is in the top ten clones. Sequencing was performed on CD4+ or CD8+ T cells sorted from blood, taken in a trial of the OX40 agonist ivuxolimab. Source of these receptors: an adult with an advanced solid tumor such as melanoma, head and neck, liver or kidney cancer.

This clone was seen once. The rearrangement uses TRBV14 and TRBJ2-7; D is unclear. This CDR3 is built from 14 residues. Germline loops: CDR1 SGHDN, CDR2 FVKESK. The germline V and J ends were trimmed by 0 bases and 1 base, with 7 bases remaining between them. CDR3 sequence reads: CASSQDLDSYEQYF. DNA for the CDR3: TGTGCCAGCAGCCAAGATCTGGATTCCTACGAGCAGTACTTC.

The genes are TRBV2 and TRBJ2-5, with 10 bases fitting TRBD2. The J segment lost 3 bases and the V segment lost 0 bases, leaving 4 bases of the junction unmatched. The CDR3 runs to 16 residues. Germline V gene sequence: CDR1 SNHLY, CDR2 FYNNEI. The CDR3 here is CASSEATSGPEETQYF. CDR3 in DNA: TGTGCCAGCAGTGAAGCGACTAGCGGGCCTGAAGAGACCCAGTACTTC.

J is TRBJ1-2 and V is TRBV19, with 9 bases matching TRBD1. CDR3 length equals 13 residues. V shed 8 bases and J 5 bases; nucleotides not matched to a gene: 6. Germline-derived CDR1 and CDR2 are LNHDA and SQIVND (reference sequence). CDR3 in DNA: TGTGCCAGTGGGGACAGGGATCCTTATGGCTACACCTTC. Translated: CASGDRDPYGYTF.

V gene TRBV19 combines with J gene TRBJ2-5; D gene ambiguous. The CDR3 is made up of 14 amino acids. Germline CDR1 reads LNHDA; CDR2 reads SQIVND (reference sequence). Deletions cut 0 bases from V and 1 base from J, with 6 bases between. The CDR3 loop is CASSIDLFQETQYF. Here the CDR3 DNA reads TGTGCCAGTAGTATAGATCTGTTCCAAGAGACCCAGTACTTC.

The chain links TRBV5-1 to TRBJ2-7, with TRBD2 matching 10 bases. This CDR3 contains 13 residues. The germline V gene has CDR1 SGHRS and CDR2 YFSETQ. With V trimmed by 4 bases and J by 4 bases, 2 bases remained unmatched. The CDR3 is CASSEGLAYEQYF. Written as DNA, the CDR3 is TGCGCCAGCAGCGAGGGACTAGCGTACGAGCAGTACTTC.

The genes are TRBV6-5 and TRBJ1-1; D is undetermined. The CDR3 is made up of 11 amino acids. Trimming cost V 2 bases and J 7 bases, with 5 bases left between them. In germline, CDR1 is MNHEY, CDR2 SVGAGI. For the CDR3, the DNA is TGTGCCAGCAGTTACGCAGATGAAGCTTTCTTT. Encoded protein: CASSYADEAFF.

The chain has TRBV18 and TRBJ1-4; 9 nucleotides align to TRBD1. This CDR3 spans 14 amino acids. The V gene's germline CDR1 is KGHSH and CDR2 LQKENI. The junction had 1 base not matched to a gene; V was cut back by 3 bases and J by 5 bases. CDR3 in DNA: TGTGCCAGCTCACCGGGGACAGGGAATGAAAAACTGTTTTTT. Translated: CASSPGTGNEKLFF.

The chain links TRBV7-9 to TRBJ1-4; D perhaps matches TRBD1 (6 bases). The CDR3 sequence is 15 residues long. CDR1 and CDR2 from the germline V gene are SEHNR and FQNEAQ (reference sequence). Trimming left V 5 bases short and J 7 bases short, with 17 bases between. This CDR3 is CASSPGGDISEKLFF. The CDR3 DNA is TGTGCCAGCAGCCCCGGAGGGGACATTTCTGAAAAACTGTTTTTT.

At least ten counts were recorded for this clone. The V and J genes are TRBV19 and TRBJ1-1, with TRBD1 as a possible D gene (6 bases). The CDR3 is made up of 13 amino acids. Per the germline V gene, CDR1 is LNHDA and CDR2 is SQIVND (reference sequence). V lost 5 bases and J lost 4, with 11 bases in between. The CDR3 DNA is TGTGCCAGTAGTCCAGGGGTGAGCACTGAAGCTTTCTTT. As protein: CASSPGVSTEAFF.

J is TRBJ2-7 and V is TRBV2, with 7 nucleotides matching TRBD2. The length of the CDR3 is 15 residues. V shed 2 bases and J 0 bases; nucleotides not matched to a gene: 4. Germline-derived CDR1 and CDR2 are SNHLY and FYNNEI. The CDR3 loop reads CASSELRGSSYEQYF. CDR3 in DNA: TGTGCCAGCAGTGAACTGCGGGGGTCCTCCTACGAGCAGTACTTC.

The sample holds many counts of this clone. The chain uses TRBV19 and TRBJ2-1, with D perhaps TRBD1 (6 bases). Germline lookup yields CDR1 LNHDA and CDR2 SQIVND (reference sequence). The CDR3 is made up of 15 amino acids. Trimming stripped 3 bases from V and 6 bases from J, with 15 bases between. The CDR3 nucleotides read TGTGCCAGTAGTATGGGACAAGGTTCCCCCAATGAGCAGTTCTTC. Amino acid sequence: CASSMGQGSPNEQFF. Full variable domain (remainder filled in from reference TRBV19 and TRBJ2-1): DGGITQSPKYLFRKEGQNVTLSCEQNLNHDAMYWYRQDPGQGLRLIYYSQIVNDFQKGDIAEGYSVSREKKESFPLTVTSAQKNPTAFYLCASSMGQGSPNEQFFGPGTRLTVL.